These 19 T cell receptor beta chains were sequenced from one sample in a study of blood T cell repertoires in COVID-19 (TCRdb year 2020). Libraries were prepared through the immunoSEQ multiplex PCR assay. This is the immuneACCESS table as TCRdb keeps it, with only in-frame sequences that have V and J called. A part of the clones is gone; compared with another copy, unresolved V genes explain less than half, and the rest is unexplained. This sample is represented by about 150,000 clones; roughly 79% of them were singletons. The top ten hold about 8.6% of the sample. Sequenced: peripheral blood. Receptors were obtained from a middle-aged man with active or convalescent COVID-19.

This clone appeared once. The V gene is TRBV19, the J gene TRBJ1-5; the D gene is possibly TRBD1 (5 bases). Trimming took 4 bases from V and 2 from J, leaving 12 bases between them. The CDR3 loop spans 15 amino acids. CDR1 is LNHDA, CDR2 SQIVND, per germline (reference sequence). The CDR3 sequence: CASSTKGYGNQPQHF. As DNA, the CDR3 is TGTGCCAGTAGTACCAAGGGGTATGGCAATCAGCCCCAGCATTTT.

This chain uses TRBV2 with TRBJ1-1; D not certain. Between the trimmed V and J ends, which lost 2 bases and 5 bases, there was a span of 6 bases. From germline, CDR1 is SNHLY and CDR2 FYNNEI. This CDR3 has 12 residues. CDR3 DNA: TGTGCCAGCAGTGAACGAGAAACTGAAGCTTTCTTT. It translates to CASSERETEAFF.

The CDR3 region has the DNA TGTGCCAGCAGCTTACCGCCTAGCGGGAGGACCGCGAACACCGGGGAGCTGTTTTTT. Translating gives CASSLPPSGRTANTGELFF. V gene TRBV13 combines with J gene TRBJ2-2; 11 bases are shared with TRBD2. Germline values: CDR1 PRHDT, CDR2 FYEKMQ (reference sequence). This CDR3 has 19 amino acids. V was clipped by 2 bases and J by 0 bases; unmatched bases: 8.

This clone showed up just a few times. The chain links TRBV7-9 to TRBJ2-3, with D tentatively TRBD1 (10 bases). This CDR3 has 17 amino acids. Germline V gene sequence: CDR1 SEHNR, CDR2 FQNEAQ (reference sequence). V was shortened by 5 bases and J by 4 bases, with 22 bases between the two germline ends. CDR3 region: CASSPPSGTGAADTQYF. The DNA of the CDR3 is TGTGCCAGCAGCCCCCCTAGCGGGACAGGGGCAGCAGATACGCAGTATTTT.

This clone was found a few times. This chain uses TRBV28 with TRBJ1-2; TRBD1 aligns across 9 bases. From germline, CDR1 is MDHEN and CDR2 SYDVKM. Trimming cost V 4 bases and J 3 bases; bases outside gene matches: 12. The CDR3 runs to 17 residues. The CDR3 DNA reads TGTGCCAGCAGTTCCGGCATGGGACAGGGTACTTACTATGGCTACACCTTC. This gives the protein CASSSGMGQGTYYGYTF.

This clone was found a few times. This chain joins TRBV5-1 and TRBJ2-7; D is perhaps TRBD1 (5 bases). Trimming took off 4 bases at V and 2 bases at J, with 7 bases between the two ends. CDR1 is SGHRS, CDR2 YFSETQ, per germline. This CDR3 is built from 12 residues. DNA of the CDR3: TGCGCCAGCAGCAGACAGACCTACGAGCAGTACTTC. Protein product: CASSRQTYEQYF. The variable domain in full, with the rest retrieved from reference TRBV5-1 and TRBJ2-7, is KAGVTQTPRYLIKTRGQQVTLSCSPISGHRSVSWYQQTPGQGLQFLFEYFSETQRNKGNFPGRFSGRQFSNSRSEMNVSTLELGDSALYLCASSRQTYEQYFGPGTRLTVT.

The chain joins TRBV2 to TRBJ2-4, with TRBD1 matching over 8 bases. CDR1 and CDR2 from the germline V gene are SNHLY and FYNNEI. Losses at the gene ends were 3 bases for V and 8 bases for J; bases not matched to a gene: 6. This CDR3 has 14 residues. CDR3 sequence reads: CASSDQGAWDIQYF. The CDR3 DNA reads as TGTGCCAGCAGTGACCAGGGGGCTTGGGACATTCAGTACTTC.

This clone was recorded once. V usage is TRBV28 and J usage is TRBJ1-2; 8 bases agree with TRBD1. Germline values: CDR1 MDHEN, CDR2 SYDVKM. V shed 7 bases and J 0 bases; nucleotides not matched to a gene: 13. This CDR3 is built from 17 residues. The CDR3 loop reads CASTVPGTGLANYGYTF. CDR3 DNA sequence: TGTGCCAGCACCGTACCCGGGACAGGCTTAGCTAACTATGGCTACACCTTC.

The V and J genes are TRBV30 and TRBJ1-1; 10 bases line up with TRBD1. The V segment lost 5 bases and the J segment 3 bases; nucleotides outside the gene matches: 3. Germline loops: CDR1 GTSNPN, CDR2 SVGIG (reference sequence). The CDR3 loop spans 13 amino acids. The CDR3 DNA reads as TGTGCCTGGCGGGGACAGGGGTACACTGAAGCTTTCTTT. Its protein is CAWRGQGYTEAFF. The whole variable domain, filled in from reference TRBV30 and TRBJ1-1, reads SQTIHQWPATLVQPVGSPLSLECTVEGTSNPNLYWYRQAAGRGLQLLFYSVGIGQISSEVPQNLSASRPQDRQFILSSKKLLLSDSGFYLCAWRGQGYTEAFFGQGTRLTVV.

V usage is TRBV6-5 and J usage is TRBJ2-7, with 11 bases that match TRBD1. Germline values: CDR1 MNHEY, CDR2 SVGAGI. This CDR3 region has 14 residues. Trimming at V came to 6 bases and at J to 4 bases, leaving 5 bases not matched to a gene. The CDR3 DNA reads as TGTGCCAGCAGGCGGACAGGGGGCTTTTACGAGCAGTACTTC. As protein: CASRRTGGFYEQYF.

The CDR3 loop reads CSVDDAGGEKLFF. The CDR3 DNA is TGCAGCGTTGATGATGCAGGGGGGGAAAAACTGTTTTTT. The gene calls are TRBV29-1 and TRBJ1-4; 7 bases agree with TRBD1. CDR1 is SQVTM, CDR2 ANQGSEA, per germline. After removal of 3 bases from V and 8 bases from J, the junction contained 6 bases not matched to a gene. This CDR3 is 13 amino acids long.

The gene calls are TRBV9 and TRBJ2-3; 11 bases fit TRBD2. V dropped 6 bases and J dropped 5; count of bases not matched to a gene: 8. The CDR3 loop spans 15 amino acids. Looked up from germline, CDR1 is SGDLS and CDR2 is YYNGEE. CDR3 loop: CASNSGTSGRDTQYF. As DNA, the CDR3 is TGTGCCAGCAACTCCGGGACTAGCGGTCGAGATACGCAGTATTTT.

This chain joins TRBV18 and TRBJ2-5; the D gene is possibly TRBD2 (6 bases). Germline loops: CDR1 KGHSH, CDR2 LQKENI. The CDR3 extends over 14 amino acids. V was trimmed by 2 bases and J by 4 bases, leaving 11 bases between them. CDR3 protein: CASSPTAGIETQYF. The CDR3 DNA sequence: TGTGCCAGCTCACCAACAGCGGGTATAGAGACCCAGTACTTC.

The V call is TRBV5-1, the J call TRBJ2-6; 10 bases line up with TRBD1. V shed 0 bases, J shed 0 bases, and the junction held 6 bases outside the gene matches. The CDR3 is 19 amino acids. Per germline, CDR1 SGHRS and CDR2 YFSETQ. CDR3 protein: CASSLAHGTGVSGANVLTF. DNA for the CDR3: TGCGCCAGCAGCTTGGCCCACGGGACAGGGGTCTCTGGGGCCAACGTCCTGACTTTC.

This clone has more than one count but fewer than ten. The rearrangement joins TRBV27 to TRBJ2-3; no clear D. CDR1 MNHEY and CDR2 SMNVEV come from the germline V gene (reference sequence). This CDR3 has 16 residues. Trimming took off 1 base at V and 2 bases at J, with 13 bases between the two ends. CDR3 DNA: TGTGCCAGCAGTTTATTAGGTAGCCGAAACACAGATACGCAGTATTTT. Encoded protein: CASSLLGSRNTDTQYF.

V usage is TRBV19 and J usage is TRBJ2-1; 13 bases fit TRBD2. Germline CDR1 is LNHDA and CDR2 is SQIVND (reference sequence). V trimming: 4 bases; J trimming: 10 bases; junction bases outside the gene matches: 4. The CDR3 is 14 residues long. The CDR3 nucleotides are TGTGCCAGTAGTAACCGACTAGCGGGGGGAGAGCAGTTCTTC. It codes for CASSNRLAGGEQFF. The entire variable domain, with the rest obtained from reference TRBV19 and TRBJ2-1, is as follows: DGGITQSPKYLFRKEGQNVTLSCEQNLNHDAMYWYRQDPGQGLRLIYYSQIVNDFQKGDIAEGYSVSREKKESFPLTVTSAQKNPTAFYLCASSNRLAGGEQFFGPGTRLTVL.

The chain links TRBV19 to TRBJ2-2; TRBD2 matches at 14 bases. The germline CDR1 and CDR2 sequences are LNHDA and SQIVND (reference sequence). There are 20 residues in the CDR3. The V gene end was trimmed by 0 bases and the J gene end by 6 bases; junction bases not matched to a gene: 12. The CDR3 spells CASSIDLLGLAGDNAGELFF. The CDR3 DNA follows: TGTGCCAGTAGTATAGATCTATTGGGACTAGCGGGAGATAACGCCGGGGAGCTGTTTTTT.

The chain is built from TRBV3-1 (or the pseudogene TRBV3-2) and TRBJ1-2, with 11 bases lining up with TRBD1. This CDR3 spans 14 amino acids. Unmatched junction bases numbered 3, after V lost 5 bases and J lost 4 bases. CDR1 is LGHDT, CDR2 YNNKEL, per germline (reference sequence). The CDR3 region is CASSRGQGGYGYTF. The CDR3 DNA reads TGTGCCAGCAGCAGGGGACAGGGGGGCTATGGCTACACCTTC.

V and J are TRBV25-1 and TRBJ1-6, with D tentatively TRBD1 (5 bases). Germline V lookup: CDR1 MGHDK, CDR2 SYGVNS. This CDR3 has 15 residues. Trimming pared 3 bases from V and 3 bases from J, leaving 9 bases between. The CDR3 DNA is TGTGCCAGCAGTGATCTGACAGACTATAATTCACCCCTCCACTTT. Translation gives CASSDLTDYNSPLHF.